Below, one T cell receptor (beta chain) is given with its context. The protocol was immunoSEQ multiplex PCR, while the TCRdb copy is restricted to in-frame clones and leaves out a portion. The sample has approximately 300,000 clones; approximately 83% are singletons. V gave up 7 bases and J gave up 2 bases, with 11 bases separating them. The CDR3 is 13 residues long. Germline assignment: CDR1 MDHEN and CDR2 SYDVKM. The data were taken from a study of blood T cell repertoires in COVID-19. The sequencing sample was made of peripheral blood. This chain joins TRBV28 and TRBJ1-1; D not certain. This TCR derives from a person aged 70 to 85 with COVID-19, enrolled during active disease. The CDR3 loop reads CASTMGSNTEAFF. The DNA for the CDR3 is TGTGCCAGCACCATGGGGAGCAACACTGAAGCTTTCTTT. The full variable domain, in which reference TRBV28 and TRBJ1-1 provide the parts outside the CDR3, is DVKVTQSSRYLVKRTGEKVFLECVQDMDHENMFWYRQDPGLGLRLIYFSYDVKMKEKGDIPEGYSVSREKKERFSLILESASTNQTSMYLCASTMGSNTEAFFGQGTRLTVV.